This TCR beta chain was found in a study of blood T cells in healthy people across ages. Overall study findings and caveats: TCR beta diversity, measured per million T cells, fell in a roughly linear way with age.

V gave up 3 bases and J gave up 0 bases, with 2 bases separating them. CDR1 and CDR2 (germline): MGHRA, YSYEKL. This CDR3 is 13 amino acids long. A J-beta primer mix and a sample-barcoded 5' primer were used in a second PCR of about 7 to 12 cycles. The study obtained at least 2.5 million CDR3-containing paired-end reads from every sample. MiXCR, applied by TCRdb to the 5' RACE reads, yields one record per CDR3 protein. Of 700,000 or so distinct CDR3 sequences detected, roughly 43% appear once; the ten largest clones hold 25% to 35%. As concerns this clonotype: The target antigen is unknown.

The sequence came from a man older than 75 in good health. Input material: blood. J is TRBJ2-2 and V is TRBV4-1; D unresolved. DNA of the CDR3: TGCGCCAGCAGCCACTCGAACACCGGGGAGCTGTTTTTT. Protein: CASSHSNTGELFF.